The entry below gives a single T cell receptor beta chain sequence along with its context. The CDR3 runs 15 residues. The trim removed 4 bases at V and 8 bases at J, leaving 8 bases unmatched. The germline CDR1 and CDR2 sequences are SGHNT and YYREEE (reference sequence). The authors' processing: Amplified reference gene primers provided the basis for estimating nucleated cell counts. Clones were sequenced by immunoSEQ multiplex PCR, and TCRdb holds only the in-frame ones, with some missing. Clone size and the V and J calls come from that table; the DNA yielded D and trimming. This table holds 70,000 to 100,000 clones, about nine tenths found once. This sample was taken from a study of blood T cell repertoires in COVID-19. Study summary: COVID-19 samples, acute and convalescent, were from the United States, Italy and Spain. PBMCs, B-cell-depleted T cells, or T cells provided the cDNA or gDNA that made up the material.

This sequence originates from a human donor in a cohort sampled during active COVID-19. Specimen: peripheral blood. V usage is TRBV5-4 and J usage is TRBJ2-1, with TRBD1 identical over 11 bases. CDR3 nucleotide sequence: TGTGCCAGCAGCAACGGACAGGGGGCTCAGGATGAGCAGTTCTTC. Protein product: CASSNGQGAQDEQFF. Drawing the rest from reference TRBV5-4 and TRBJ2-1, the complete variable domain is ETGVTQSPTHLIKTRGQQVTLRCSSQSGHNTVSWYQQALGQGPQFIFQYYREEENGRGNFPPRFSGLQFPNYSSELNVNALELDDSALYLCASSNGQGAQDEQFFGPGTRLTVL.